This T cell receptor (beta chain) derives from a study of beta chain features in type 1 diabetes. This clone showed up just a few times. Its target is unknown. All of the isolated RNA was reverse transcribed, so expressed TCRB transcripts were sequenced. Clones were read by immunoSEQ multiplex PCR, and TCRdb kept only the in-frame ones, dropping some. Of about 160,000 clones listed, roughly 8% are singletons. Notes on the study in general: There was a moderate but significant shortening of TCRB CDR3s in all four CD4+ subsets of Type 1 diabetes patients.

The CDR3 spans 14 residues. J lost 0 bases, V lost 3 bases, and 3 bases had no gene match. Germline lookup yields CDR1 SGHRS and CDR2 YFSETQ. Sequencing used central memory CD4+ T cells from blood. The receptor's source is a man aged 18 to 30 with type 1 diabetes. This chain links TRBV5-1 with TRBJ2-7; 7 positions agree with TRBD1. The CDR3 loop reads CASSSGQSSYEQYF. Written as DNA, the CDR3 is TGCGCCAGCAGCTCGGGACAGAGCTCCTACGAGCAGTACTTC.